This record looks at one T cell receptor beta chain sequence and its context. Its specificity is unknown. The data originate from a study of OX40 agonist ivuxolimab in advanced cancers. This CDR3 spans 15 amino acids. With 2 bases clipped from V and 9 bases from J, the junction kept 11 bases outside the gene matches. Germline CDR1 reads MNHEY; CDR2 reads SMNVEV (reference sequence). The protocol was immunoSEQ multiplex PCR, while the TCRdb copy is restricted to in-frame clones and leaves out a portion. There are about 150,000 clones in the sample; 94% occur only once, and about 0.33% lies in the top ten. Findings and limits, study-wide: CD8+ T cells were the subset that, on average, had more expanded clones than CD4+. In the 0.1-3.0 mg/kg groups, partial responders showed among the lowest expansion.

The receptor comes from an adult with an advanced solid tumor such as melanoma, head and neck, liver or kidney cancer. The genes are TRBV27 and TRBJ2-3, with TRBD1 matching over 7 bases. Specimen: CD4+ or CD8+ T cells sorted from blood, collected in a trial of the OX40 agonist ivuxolimab. This CDR3 is CASSLQPTGTGTQYF. The DNA for the CDR3 is TGTGCCAGCAGTTTACAACCGACAGGGACGGGAACGCAGTATTTT.